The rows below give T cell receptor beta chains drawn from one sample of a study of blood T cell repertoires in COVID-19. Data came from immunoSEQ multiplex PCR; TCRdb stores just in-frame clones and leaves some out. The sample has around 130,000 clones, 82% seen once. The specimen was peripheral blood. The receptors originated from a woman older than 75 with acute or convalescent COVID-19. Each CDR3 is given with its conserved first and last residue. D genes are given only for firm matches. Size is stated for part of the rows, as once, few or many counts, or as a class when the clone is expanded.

TGTGCCAGCAGCCGGACTAGTTCGCCCTACGAGCAGTACTTC,CASSRTSSPYEQYF,TRBJ2-7,TRBD2,few,TRBV2
TGTGCCAGCAGTCGCACAGGGGGCAACTATGGCTACACCTTC,CASSRTGGNYGYTF,TRBJ1-2,TRBD1,.,TRBV6-5
TGTGCCAGCAGTGTCGTACAGGGTTTATTGGGCGGAAATGAAAAACTGTTTTTT,CASSVVQGLLGGNEKLFF,TRBJ1-4,.,.,TRBV6-1
TGTGCCAGCAGTGAATTCGGGAACACTGAAGCTTTCTTT,CASSEFGNTEAFF,TRBJ1-1,.,.,TRBV25-1
TGTGCCTGGAGTTTCGCCAGCACAGCTAACTATGGCTACACCTTC,CAWSFASTANYGYTF,TRBJ1-2,.,.,TRBV30
TGTGCCAGCAGCCAGGGGATAGGGGCCGGGAATGAAAAACTGTTTTTT,CASSQGIGAGNEKLFF,TRBJ1-4,.,.,TRBV3-1/TRBV3-2
TGTGCCAGCAGTGAGGTTGTTTCAGGGGGTGAAAAACTGTTTTTT,CASSEVVSGGEKLFF,TRBJ1-4,TRBD1,.,TRBV2
TGTGCCAGCAGTGAACACTGGAGAGGGTCTAACTATGGCTACACCTTC,CASSEHWRGSNYGYTF,TRBJ1-2,.,.,TRBV25-1
TGCAGCGCTGGCAAAGGGGATACCTACGAGCAGTACTTC,CSAGKGDTYEQYF,TRBJ2-7,.,.,TRBV29-1
TGCGCCAGCAGCTTCACAGGGGTTAATGGCTACACCTTC,CASSFTGVNGYTF,TRBJ1-2,TRBD1,.,TRBV5-1
TGTGCCAGTAGTCCCCGGGGGGGGGCCTACAATCAGCCCCAGCATTTT,CASSPRGGAYNQPQHF,TRBJ1-5,.,.,TRBV19
TGCGCCAGCAGCCGCCTACTAGCGGGAGAGGGCACAGATACGCAGTATTTT,CASSRLLAGEGTDTQYF,TRBJ2-3,TRBD2,.,TRBV5-1
TGTGCCAGCAGTCGGGACAGAGGCGGGGAGCTGTTTTTT,CASSRDRGGELFF,TRBJ2-2,TRBD1,.,TRBV2
TGCGCCAGCAGCCAAGACCCGAACGGACATCCCCGGGGGAATAGTTACGAGCAGTACTTC,CASSQDPNGHPRGNSYEQYF,TRBJ2-7,.,.,TRBV4-1
TGTGCCATCAGTGAGTCGAGCTCCTACAATGAGCAGTTCTTC,CAISESSSYNEQFF,TRBJ2-1,.,.,TRBV10-3
TGTGCCAGTAGTATTTTCGGGGGGAACGTAGATACGCAGTATTTT,CASSIFGGNVDTQYF,TRBJ2-3,TRBD2,once,TRBV19
TGTGCCAGCAGCTTTGTTGGGGGGATAACGCAGTATTTT,CASSFVGGITQYF,TRBJ2-3,.,.,TRBV28
TGTGCCCGGGACAGGGAGGAACAGCCCCAGCATTTT,CARDREEQPQHF,TRBJ1-5,TRBD1,.,TRBV6-7
TGTGCCAGCAACAGGGACAGGGGACTTAATCAGCCCCAGCATTTT,CASNRDRGLNQPQHF,TRBJ1-5,TRBD1,.,TRBV2
TGTGCCAGCAGCCTACAGGGGATAGCTACCTACGAGCAGTACTTC,CASSLQGIATYEQYF,TRBJ2-7,TRBD1,.,TRBV28
TGTGCCAGCAGCCCGGGACAACCGAACACCGGGGAGCTGTTTTTT,CASSPGQPNTGELFF,TRBJ2-2,.,.,TRBV3-1/TRBV3-2
TGTGCCTGGAGTGACGTCAGGGTTCGAGAGACCCAGTACTTC,CAWSDVRVRETQYF,TRBJ2-5,.,.,TRBV30
TGTGCCACCAGTGATGGGACAGCCGGGGGCTCTGGGGCCAACGTCCTGACTTTC,CATSDGTAGGSGANVLTF,TRBJ2-6,.,.,TRBV24-1
TGTGCCAGCAGCACCTCCGGGACAGGGGGCTCGGAGCAGTACTTC,CASSTSGTGGSEQYF,TRBJ2-7,.,.,TRBV21-1
TGTGCCAGCAGCTTAGACAGGAATCAGCCCCAGCATTTT,CASSLDRNQPQHF,TRBJ1-5,.,once,TRBV7-2
TGTGCCAGCAGACGTCCCGGGACAGGGTACGAGCAGTTCTTC,CASRRPGTGYEQFF,TRBJ2-1,TRBD1,.,TRBV27
TGTGCCACCAGTGATTTTGGAGAGAAAGAGACCCAGTACTTC,CATSDFGEKETQYF,TRBJ2-5,.,once,TRBV24-1
TGTGCCAGTAGTATTGGGCTAGCGGGAGTTAGCGATGAGCAGTTCTTC,CASSIGLAGVSDEQFF,TRBJ2-1,TRBD2,.,TRBV19
TGTGCCAGCAGCGTACGTACAGGACTAGCTAGCCAGTATTTT,CASSVRTGLASQYF,TRBJ2-3,TRBD2,.,TRBV11-2
TGCGCCAGCAGCTTGGGACTCGGGACTTTTATGACCGGGGAGCTGTTTTTT,CASSLGLGTFMTGELFF,TRBJ2-2,.,.,TRBV5-1
TGCGCCAGCAGCCCGTTCGGCGGGGTTTCGCAGCCCCAGCATTTT,CASSPFGGVSQPQHF,TRBJ1-5,.,once,TRBV5-1
TGTGCCAGTAGGGGGCTAGCGGGAGGCGGTGAGCAGTACTTC,CASRGLAGGGEQYF,TRBJ2-7,TRBD2,.,TRBV6-5
TGCAGTGCTACCCCCCACAACGAGCAGTACTTC,CSATPHNEQYF,TRBJ2-7,.,.,TRBV20-1
TGTGCCAGCAGCCAAGGGGTAGGAGTCTCGATTAATGAAAAACTGTTTTTT,CASSQGVGVSINEKLFF,TRBJ1-4,.,few,TRBV3-1/TRBV3-2
TGTGCCAGCAGAAGATTAGAAATTAACTATGGCTACACCTTC,CASRRLEINYGYTF,TRBJ1-2,.,few,TRBV21-1
TGTGCCAGCAGTGAAAAGGGGTACGAGCAGTACTTC,CASSEKGYEQYF,TRBJ2-7,.,.,TRBV2
TGTGCCTGGAGGGTCGCAGGGGGTCTTAGCTACACCTTC,CAWRVAGGLSYTF,TRBJ1-2,TRBD1,.,TRBV30